Following are 23 T cell receptor beta chains from one sample sequenced in a study of T cell responses to AZD1222 COVID-19 vaccine. Only in-frame clones appear in the TCRdb table, and some are missing; sequencing was by immunoSEQ multiplex PCR. The table includes about 180,000 clones, 80% to 90% detected once. This specimen consisted of peripheral blood, obtained on day 0 of AZD1222 vaccination. The source is an adult in good health.

A word on this clone: The sample has other DNA sequences that encode this CDR3 too. The V and J genes are TRBV27 and TRBJ1-1; a weak D match, TRBD1 (6 bases). Trimming took 3 bases from V and 4 from J, leaving 9 bases between them. Germline V CDR1 and CDR2: MNHEY, SMNVEV (reference sequence). The CDR3 sequence is 13 residues long. CDR3 coding DNA: TGTGCCAGCAGTTTGGGAGGGGGCACTGAAGCTTTCTTT. Residues: CASSLGGGTEAFF.

The CDR3 nucleotides read TGTGCCAGCAGTCGACACGGACAGCCCAAAGGGTACGAGCAGTACGTC. Residues: CASSRHGQPKGYEQYV. The gene calls are TRBV6-6 and TRBJ2-7, with D tentatively TRBD1 (6 bases). V lost 5 bases and J 4 bases, leaving 21 bases between the germline ends. This CDR3 is 16 amino acids long. Germline CDR1 reads MNHNY; CDR2 reads SVGAGI (reference sequence).

This clone was recorded once. The chain combines TRBV28 with TRBJ2-7, with TRBD1 identical over 8 bases. Germline V CDR1 and CDR2: MDHEN, SYDVKM. The CDR3 has 13 residues. The J segment lost 6 bases and the V segment lost 2 bases, leaving 3 bases of the junction unmatched. The CDR3 loop is CASSLGRGREQYF. The CDR3 region has the DNA TGTGCCAGCAGTTTAGGCAGGGGGCGCGAGCAGTACTTC.

This chain connects TRBV18 to TRBJ2-1, with TRBD2 matching 11 bases. Germline CDR1 KGHSH, CDR2 LQKENI. The CDR3 has 15 residues. Trimming removed 6 bases from V and 4 bases from J; junction bases left unmatched: 5. CDR3 loop: CASSPGTSGYNEQFF. In nucleotides, the CDR3 is TGTGCCAGCTCCCCCGGGACTAGCGGTTACAATGAGCAGTTCTTC.

This chain joins TRBV5-4 and TRBJ1-6; 9 nucleotides align to TRBD1. The CDR3 covers 16 residues. CDR1 is SGHNT and CDR2 is YYREEE in the germline V gene (reference sequence). After removal of 2 bases from V and 6 bases from J, the junction contained 6 bases not matched to a gene. In nucleotides, the CDR3 is TGTGCCAGCAGCTTAGCGGGACAGGGTTCTAATTCACCCCTCCACTTT. Its translation: CASSLAGQGSNSPLHF. The full variable domain, with the rest looked up from reference TRBV5-4 and TRBJ1-6, is ETGVTQSPTHLIKTRGQQVTLRCSSQSGHNTVSWYQQALGQGPQFIFQYYREEENGRGNFPPRFSGLQFPNYSSELNVNALELDDSALYLCASSLAGQGSNSPLHFGNGTRLTVT.

This CDR3 is CASSLDRGSYEQYF. The CDR3 DNA is TGTGCCAGCAGTCTCGACAGAGGGTCCTACGAGCAGTACTTC. This sequence joins TRBV6-5 and TRBJ2-7; D is perhaps TRBD1 or TRBD2 (5 bases each). The germline V gene has CDR1 MNHEY and CDR2 SVGAGI. The V end was cut by 5 bases, the J end by 1 base, with 12 bases between. This CDR3 contains 14 residues.

The chain employs TRBV7-2 and TRBJ1-1; a weak D match, TRBD1 (5 bases). The V gene's germline CDR1 is SGHTA and CDR2 FQGNSA. The CDR3 sequence is 15 residues long. V lost 0 bases and J 4 bases, leaving 12 bases between the germline ends. This CDR3 reads CASSLAGSQGTEAFF. In nucleotides, the CDR3 is TGTGCCAGCAGCTTAGCAGGCAGTCAGGGCACTGAAGCTTTCTTT.

The rearrangement uses TRBV12-3 or TRBV12-4 and TRBJ1-2; D possibly corresponds to TRBD1 (5 bases). Deletions cut 5 bases from V and 5 bases from J, with 12 bases between. This CDR3 comprises 13 residues. The CDR3, as DNA: TGTGCCAGCAGTACGACAGTCGCTTATGGCTACACCTTC. Translating gives CASSTTVAYGYTF.

The chain uses TRBV19 and TRBJ1-1; 11 bases map to TRBD1. With V trimmed by 3 bases and J by 0 bases, 3 bases remained unmatched. The germline CDR1 and CDR2 sequences are LNHDA and SQIVND (reference sequence). CDR3 length: 16 residues. In DNA form, the CDR3 reads TGTGCCAGTAGTATCGGGACAGGGGGAATGAACACTGAAGCTTTCTTT. This codes for CASSIGTGGMNTEAFF.

The gene calls are TRBV5-4 and TRBJ2-5; 8 bases are a match to TRBD1. Trimming at V came to 0 bases and at J to 1 base, leaving 2 bases not matched to a gene. Germline lookup yields CDR1 SGHNT and CDR2 YYREEE (reference sequence). The CDR3 runs 15 residues. The CDR3 loop is CASSLDTGGQETQYF. CDR3 DNA sequence: TGTGCCAGCAGCTTGGATACAGGGGGCCAAGAGACCCAGTACTTC.

This clone was recorded once. This chain connects TRBV4-3 to TRBJ1-6; 7 positions match TRBD1. Unmatched junction bases numbered 8, after V lost 0 bases and J lost 9 bases. CDR1 is LGHNA, CDR2 YSLEER, per germline. This CDR3 has 16 residues. The CDR3 loop reads CASSQDLGQGGSPLHF. CDR3 coding DNA: TGCGCCAGCAGCCAAGATCTGGGGCAGGGGGGTTCACCCCTCCACTTT.

The chain combines TRBV5-6 with TRBJ2-7; D is possibly TRBD2 (6 bases). Trimming took 0 bases from V and 0 from J, leaving 7 bases between them. Per germline, CDR1 SGHDT and CDR2 YYEEEE. The CDR3 sequence is 14 residues long. This chain's CDR3 is CASSLGGDSYEQYF. The CDR3 DNA is TGTGCCAGCAGCTTGGGCGGGGACTCCTACGAGCAGTACTTC. The full variable domain, its missing parts supplied by reference TRBV5-6 and TRBJ2-7, is DAGVTQSPTHLIKTRGQQVTLRCSPKSGHDTVSWYQQALGQGPQFIFQYYEEEERQRGNFPDRFSGHQFPNYSSELNVNALLLGDSALYLCASSLGGDSYEQYFGPGTRLTVT.

In the case of this clone: One end of the junction does not line up with germline, which may come from a read error. The chain recombines TRBV7-7 with TRBJ1-1; D is unresolved. The CDR3 spans 15 residues. Germline values: CDR1 SSHAT, CDR2 FNYEAQ (reference sequence). The CDR3 coding sequence is TGTGCTAGCAGCTCCTCCCCCGGTCCGAACACTGAAGCTTTCTTT. Its protein product is CASSSSPGPNTEAFF. The complete variable domain, with remaining parts taken from reference TRBV7-7 and TRBJ1-1, reads GAGVSQSPRYKVTKRGQDVTLRCDPISSHATLYWYQQALGQGPEFLTYFNYEAQPDKSGLPSDRFSAERPEGSISTLTIQRTEQRDSAMYRCASSSSPGPNTEAFFGQGTRLTVV.

This rearrangement joins TRBV9 to TRBJ2-5; TRBD2 agrees at 12 bases. V lost 5 bases and J lost 3; bases outside the gene matches: 2. Germline lookup yields CDR1 SGDLS and CDR2 YYNGEE. The CDR3 sequence is 14 residues long. The CDR3 nucleotides read TGTGCCAGCAGTCGGACTAGCGGGGAAGAGACCCAGTACTTC. Protein: CASSRTSGEETQYF.

The gene calls are TRBV2 and TRBJ1-2; TRBD1 agrees at 9 bases. V shed 10 bases and J 2 bases; nucleotides not matched to a gene: 5. The CDR3 is made up of 13 amino acids. The germline V gene encodes CDR1 SNHLY and CDR2 FYNNEI. Written as DNA, the CDR3 is TGTGCCACCCTCGGGACAGGGAACTATGGCTACACCTTC. This sequence encodes CATLGTGNYGYTF.

The chain combines TRBV6-5 with TRBJ2-1, with D maybe TRBD1 (5 bases). The germline V gene encodes CDR1 MNHEY and CDR2 SVGAGI. Trimming stripped 2 bases from V and 9 bases from J, with 11 bases between. This CDR3 spans 13 amino acids. CDR3 DNA sequence: TGTGCCAGCAGTTACGTGTTAGGGGCTGAGCAGTTCTTC. This sequence encodes CASSYVLGAEQFF.

Only one count was recorded for this clone. The chain employs TRBV5-1 and TRBJ1-5, with D perhaps TRBD1 (6 bases). V lost 5 bases, J lost 3 bases, and 12 bases lay in between. The CDR3 covers 14 residues. Germline CDR1 and CDR2: SGHRS and YFSETQ. CDR3 DNA: TGCGCCAGCAGACCGGACAGTAACAATCAGCCCCAGCATTTT. This translates into CASRPDSNNQPQHF.

The rearrangement uses TRBV9 and TRBJ2-3; 8 bases line up with TRBD2. The CDR3 is made up of 17 amino acids. Germline CDR1 reads SGDLS; CDR2 reads YYNGEE. The trim removed 0 bases at V and 0 bases at J, leaving 6 bases unmatched. The CDR3 reads CASSVGERGYSTDTQYF. In DNA form, the CDR3 reads TGTGCCAGCAGCGTAGGGGAGCGGGGGTACAGCACAGATACGCAGTATTTT.

A few counts support this clone. J is TRBJ2-3 and V is TRBV4-3, with 14 nucleotides matching TRBD2. Trimming removed 3 bases from V and 0 bases from J; junction bases left unmatched: 8. The CDR3 is made up of 19 amino acids. Germline V gives CDR1 LGHNA, CDR2 YSLEER. CDR3 DNA sequence: TGCGCCAGCAGCCAGGTGGGACTAGCGGGGGCTAGAAGCACAGATACGCAGTATTTT. Encoded protein: CASSQVGLAGARSTDTQYF.

This chain joins TRBV3-1 (or the pseudogene TRBV3-2) and TRBJ1-6, with 8 bases that match TRBD1. Germline V gives CDR1 LGHDT, CDR2 YNNKEL (reference sequence). With V trimmed by 4 bases and J by 11 bases, 7 bases remained unmatched. CDR3 length: 14 residues. The CDR3 is CASSPTGEGTPLHF. In DNA, the CDR3 is TGTGCCAGCAGCCCGACAGGGGAAGGGACACCCCTCCACTTT.

The chain joins TRBV5-6 to TRBJ2-5; the D call may be TRBD1 or TRBD2 (5 bases each). The V and J ends lost 3 bases and 0 bases respectively, with 21 bases between them. The CDR3 is 18 residues long. Germline V gene sequence: CDR1 SGHDT, CDR2 YYEEEE. This chain's CDR3 is CASSSTFTDRGYQETQYF. The CDR3 nucleotides are TGTGCCAGCAGCTCCACTTTCACGGACCGGGGCTACCAAGAGACCCAGTACTTC.

The chain recombines TRBV1 with TRBJ2-2; TRBD2 was called by the table and not checked on the DNA. TRBV1 is deemed a pseudogene. This CDR3 is 16 amino acids long. CDR3 nucleotides: TGCACCAGCAGCCAAGGACACGGGGGTTCCACCGGGGAGCTGTTTTTT. Protein: CTSSQGHGGSTGELFF.

This clone was seen only a few times. The V and J genes are TRBV30 and TRBJ1-5, with unresolved D. Trimming took off 1 base at V and 3 bases at J, with 7 bases between the two ends. The germline V gene encodes CDR1 GTSNPN and CDR2 SVGIG (reference sequence). This CDR3 is built from 13 residues. The CDR3 DNA sequence: TGTGCCTGGAGTGAGGATAACAATCAGCCCCAGCATTTT. The encoded protein is CAWSEDNNQPQHF. The full variable domain, in which reference TRBV30 and TRBJ1-5 provide the parts outside the CDR3, is SQTIHQWPATLVQPVGSPLSLECTVEGTSNPNLYWYRQAAGRGLQLLFYSVGIGQISSEVPQNLSASRPQDRQFILSSKKLLLSDSGFYLCAWSEDNNQPQHFGDGTRLSIL.